The rows below give T cell receptor beta chains drawn from one sample of a study of cytomegalovirus exposure and HLA in healthy donors. Produced via immunoSEQ multiplex PCR; TCRdb's table is partial and in-frame only. This table has more than 85,000 clones, around 78% appearing once. The sequencing input was PBMCs. The receptor source for this set is a man aged 40-49 years in good health and CMV-seronegative. CDR3s include the opening cysteine and the closing phenylalanine or tryptophan. The order of the fields is clone size, D gene, J gene, CDR3 length, V gene, CDR3 protein, CDR3 DNA. D genes are given only for firm matches. For some rows the clone size is stated as once, few or many, or as a class when expanded; others skip it.

NA TRBD1 TRBJ2-3 14 TRBV2 CASSLDRGQDTQYF TGTGCCAGCAGCCTAGACAGGGGGCAAGATACGCAGTATTTT
few NA TRBJ2-1 14 TRBV5-4 CASRGGGTYNEQFF TGTGCCAGCAGAGGGGGGGGAACCTACAATGAGCAGTTCTTC
few TRBD1 TRBJ1-4 19 TRBV27 CASSRKWTGGSLNNEKLFF TGTGCCAGCAGTAGGAAGTGGACAGGGGGTTCGTTAAATAATGAAAAACTGTTTTTT
NA NA TRBJ1-6 12 TRBV6-5 CASSDLNSPLHF TGTGCCAGCAGTGACTTAAATTCACCCCTCCACTTT
few NA TRBJ2-2 17 TRBV5-1 CASSFPRVSKNTGELFF TGCGCCAGCAGCTTCCCCAGGGTGAGTAAGAACACCGGGGAGCTGTTTTTT
NA NA TRBJ1-1 14 TRBV5-4 CASSSGHMNTEAFF TGTGCCAGCAGCTCCGGACATATGAACACTGAAGCTTTCTTT
once NA TRBJ2-5 17 TRBV21-1 CASSKAQLAGGQETQYF TGTGCCAGCAGCAAAGCCCAACTAGCGGGGGGGCAAGAGACCCAGTACTTC
NA TRBD2 TRBJ2-3 14 TRBV7-9 CASNLGGGPDTQYF TGTGCCAGCAATCTCGGGGGGGGTCCAGATACGCAGTATTTT
NA NA TRBJ2-1 13 TRBV7-2 CASSLKLALEQFF TGTGCCAGCAGCTTAAAGCTAGCGTTAGAGCAGTTCTTC
NA NA TRBJ1-6 16 TRBV7-3 CASSLRGVPHNSPLHF TGTGCCAGCAGCTTACGGGGGGTGCCCCATAATTCACCCCTCCACTTT
NA TRBD1 TRBJ2-7 13 TRBV2 CASSWDRSYEQYF TGTGCCAGCAGCTGGGACAGATCCTACGAGCAGTACTTC
NA TRBD1 TRBJ1-1 15 TRBV5-1 CASSVSGTGNTEAFF TGCGCCAGCAGCGTATCCGGGACAGGGAACACTGAAGCTTTCTTT
NA TRBD1 TRBJ2-7 13 TRBV29-1 CSATGTGSYEQYF TGCAGCGCCACCGGGACAGGGTCCTACGAGCAGTACTTC
NA NA TRBJ2-7 14 TRBV12-5 CASRDGVSLYEQYF TGTGCTAGCCGGGATGGGGTTTCATTGTACGAGCAGTACTTC
NA NA TRBJ2-2 14 TRBV6-6 CASSYQGSDGELFF TGTGCCAGCAGTTATCAGGGGTCGGACGGGGAGCTGTTTTTT
NA NA TRBJ1-2 12 TRBV6-5 CATGVGVYGYTF TGTGCCACAGGGGTAGGGGTCTATGGCTACACCTTC
NA NA TRBJ2-2 16 TRBV7-3 CASSLSFERVTGELFF TGTGCCAGCAGCTTAAGCTTCGAGAGGGTCACCGGGGAGCTGTTTTTT
NA TRBD1 TRBJ2-7 14 TRBV19 CASSIATGSYEQYF TGTGCCAGTAGTATAGCGACAGGGAGCTACGAGCAGTACTTC
NA NA TRBJ1-2 12 TRBV2 CASSEGNYGYTF TGTGCCAGCAGTGAGGGCAACTATGGCTACACCTTC
NA TRBD1 TRBJ1-3 15 TRBV19 CASSIHRGSGNTIYF TGTGCCAGTAGTATCCACAGGGGATCTGGAAACACCATATATTTT
NA NA TRBJ2-2 14 TRBV7-2 CASSPLRETGELFF TGTGCCAGCAGCCCACTAAGAGAGACCGGGGAGCTGTTTTTT
NA TRBD1 TRBJ2-2 14 TRBV2 CASSVAGGTGGLFF TGTGCCAGCAGTGTGGCAGGGGGCACCGGGGGGCTGTTTTTT
NA NA TRBJ1-5 15 TRBV5-1 CASSADGVSNQPQHF TGCGCCAGCAGCGCTGACGGAGTTTCGAATCAGCCCCAGCATTTT
NA TRBD2 TRBJ2-7 16 TRBV27 CASSLSLAGSTYEQYF TGTGCCAGCAGTTTAAGTCTAGCGGGGTCGACCTACGAGCAGTACTTC
NA NA TRBJ1-5 15 TRBV2 CASSDRPYSNQPQHF TGTGCCAGCAGTGACAGGCCTTATAGCAATCAGCCCCAGCATTTT
NA TRBD2 TRBJ2-1 16 TRBV6-5 CASSYSLRGAYNEQFF TGTGCCAGCAGTTACTCGTTGCGGGGGGCCTACAATGAGCAGTTCTTC
NA TRBD1 TRBJ1-1 16 TRBV5-1 CASSSPTGRMYTEAFF TGCGCCAGCAGCTCACCGACAGGGCGCATGTACACTGAAGCTTTCTTT
NA NA TRBJ1-5 12 TRBV19 CASQEGVQPQHF TGTGCCAGTCAAGAAGGGGTCCAGCCCCAGCATTTT
NA NA TRBJ2-3 17 TRBV4-3 CASSSWTALPSTDTQYF TGCGCCAGCAGCTCCTGGACAGCCCTACCTAGCACAGATACGCAGTATTTT
NA TRBD2 TRBJ2-3 15 TRBV5-1 CASSFTSGGLDTQYF TGCGCCAGCAGCTTCACTAGCGGGGGTTTGGATACGCAGTATTTT
NA TRBD2 TRBJ2-1 16 TRBV5-1 CASSASSGHSYNEQFF TGCGCCAGCAGTGCGTCTAGCGGGCATTCCTACAATGAGCAGTTCTTC
NA NA TRBJ1-5 15 TRBV7-3 CASSQVWTNNQPQHF TGTGCCAGCAGCCAGGTGTGGACAAACAATCAGCCCCAGCATTTT
NA TRBD2 TRBJ2-5 15 TRBV5-1 CASSEGTSGGKTQYF TGCGCCAGCAGCGAAGGGACTAGCGGGGGGAAGACCCAGTACTTC
NA TRBD1 TRBJ2-2 15 TRBV2 CASRRTGGFTGELFF TGTGCCAGCAGGAGGACAGGGGGCTTTACCGGGGAGCTGTTTTTT
NA NA TRBJ2-2 16 TRBV18 CASSPPVGPNTGELFF TGTGCCAGCTCACCTCCCGTGGGCCCGAACACCGGGGAGCTGTTTTTT
NA TRBD1 TRBJ2-5 15 TRBV11-1 CASSGGTGRQETQYF TGTGCCAGCAGTGGGGGGACAGGGAGACAAGAGACCCAGTACTTC
few NA TRBJ2-3 13 TRBV11-3 CASRNPDRFKKYF TGTGCCAGCAGAAATCCAGACAGGTTTAAGAAGTATTTT
once TRBD1 TRBJ2-4 14 TRBV9 CASSADRVGDIQYF TGTGCCAGCAGCGCGGACAGGGTGGGGGACATTCAGTACTTC
NA TRBD1 TRBJ1-6 16 TRBV2 CASSYNRGLTGSPLHF TGTGCCAGCAGCTACAACAGGGGGCTTACGGGTTCACCCCTCCACTTT
NA TRBD2 TRBJ2-1 17 TRBV5-1 CASSRQTGTSVGNEQFF TGCGCCAGCAGCCGCCAAACGGGGACTAGCGTGGGCAATGAGCAGTTCTTC
NA NA TRBJ1-4 13 TRBV19 CASSIDSWEKLFF TGTGCCAGTAGTATCGACAGTTGGGAAAAACTGTTTTTT
NA NA TRBJ1-5 15 TRBV5-1 CASSLGTSGTQPQHF TGCGCCAGCAGCCTAGGGACATCGGGCACTCAGCCCCAGCATTTT
NA NA TRBJ2-6 18 TRBV5-1 CASSLSGSQGSGANVLTF TGCGCCAGCAGCTTGTCAGGCAGCCAAGGCTCTGGGGCCAACGTCCTGACTTTC
few TRBD2 TRBJ2-7 15 TRBV6-1 CASSQTSGGTYEQYF TGTGCCAGCAGCCAGACTAGCGGGGGGACCTACGAGCAGTACTTC
NA NA TRBJ2-2 14 TRBV7-3 CASKTTRATGELFF TGTGCCAGCAAGACGACTAGAGCCACCGGGGAGCTGTTTTTT
NA TRBD2 TRBJ2-7 15 TRBV11-2 CASSLIGGGSDEQYF TGTGCCAGCAGCTTAATCGGGGGGGGCTCCGACGAGCAGTACTTC
NA TRBD1 TRBJ1-4 15 TRBV5-1 CASSLQGQNDEKLFF TGCGCCAGCAGCTTGCAGGGACAGAACGACGAAAAACTGTTTTTT
NA NA TRBJ1-2 16 TRBV4-1 CASSQGWTSSNYGYTF TGCGCCAGCAGCCAAGGCTGGACAAGTTCTAACTATGGCTACACCTTC
few NA TRBJ1-2 12 TRBV7-9 CASSVYRDGYTF TGTGCCAGCAGTGTCTACAGGGATGGCTACACCTTC
NA TRBD1 TRBJ1-6 16 TRBV2 CASSDRRTGNNSPLHF TGTGCCAGCAGTGATCGCAGGACAGGGAATAATTCACCCCTCCACTTT
NA NA TRBJ1-2 16 TRBV30 CAWSQTWTPPNYGYTF TGTGCCTGGAGTCAAACCTGGACACCACCTAACTATGGCTACACCTTC
NA NA TRBJ2-7 15 TRBV6-5 CASSSRRTSSYEQYF TGTGCCAGCAGTAGCCGTAGGACAAGCTCCTACGAGCAGTACTTC
NA TRBD1 TRBJ1-5 15 TRBV7-9 CASSPTGGGNQPQHF TGTGCCAGCAGCCCGACAGGGGGTGGGAATCAGCCCCAGCATTTT